The 21 T cell receptor beta chains below all came from one sample that was sequenced in a study of naive and memory T cell subsets. Four PCR rounds used nested alpha and beta constant region primers plus the SP2 primer. TCRdb re-analysed the 5' RACE reads in MiXCR, keeping a single row per CDR3 protein. The data contain more than 55,000 distinct CDR3 sequences, about 8.3% of them singletons. TCR cDNA received a 3' ligated oligonucleotide that carried a UMI. The receptors were sampled from a female donor in good health.

This clonotype was recorded at least ten times. This chain uses TRBV7-9 with TRBJ2-2; 9 bases map to TRBD2. CDR1 is SEHNR, CDR2 FQNEAQ, per germline (reference sequence). V lost 2 bases and J lost 1; bases outside the gene matches: 5. The CDR3 covers 17 residues. The CDR3 DNA reads TGTGCCAGCAGCTTACGAAGCGGGGGGCAGAACACCGGGGAGCTGTTTTTT. It is translated as CASSLRSGGQNTGELFF. Drawing the rest from reference TRBV7-9 and TRBJ2-2, the complete variable domain is DTGVSQNPRHKITKRGQNVTFRCDPISEHNRLYWYRQTLGQGPEFLTYFQNEAQLEKSRLLSDRFSAERPKGSFSTLEIQRTEQGDSAMYLCASSLRSGGQNTGELFFGEGSRLTVL.

This clonotype has ten or more counts. The chain is built from TRBV6-2 or TRBV6-3 and TRBJ1-2; TRBD1 might be the D (6 bases). This CDR3 contains 15 residues. Germline V gene sequence: CDR1 MNHEY, CDR2 SVGEGT. V was pared by 6 bases and J by 0 bases, with 14 bases between. The CDR3 bases are TGTGCCAGCAGCAAAGGACAGTCCTCTAACTATGGCTACACCTTC. This codes for CASSKGQSSNYGYTF.

This clonotype has at least ten counts. The chain couples TRBV5-1 to TRBJ2-6; D gene unclear. The V and J ends lost 0 bases and 4 bases respectively, with 5 bases between them. From germline, CDR1 is SGHRS and CDR2 YFSETQ. The CDR3 extends over 14 amino acids. CDR3 protein: CASSLDPGANVLTF. The CDR3 DNA reads as TGCGCCAGCAGCTTGGATCCCGGGGCCAACGTCCTGACTTTC.

This clonotype has at least ten counts. The chain uses TRBV6-5 and TRBJ1-1, with D perhaps matching TRBD1 (6 bases). The CDR3 sequence is 14 residues long. V dropped 2 bases and J dropped 4 bases, with 11 bases sitting between them. Germline V gives CDR1 MNHEY, CDR2 SVGAGI. The CDR3 DNA reads as TGTGCCAGCAGTTACCGTACAGGGATCACTGAAGCTTTCTTT. This translates into CASSYRTGITEAFF.

At least ten counts were recorded for this clonotype. The chain employs TRBV5-1 and TRBJ2-7; no reliable D call. The CDR3 runs 11 residues. Trimming cost V 0 bases and J 2 bases, with 0 bases left between them. The V gene's germline CDR1 is SGHRS and CDR2 YFSETQ. The CDR3 loop is CASSLAYEQYF. The CDR3 nucleotides read TGCGCCAGCAGCTTGGCCTACGAGCAGTACTTC.

This clonotype showed up many times. V usage is TRBV29-1 and J usage is TRBJ2-2; 10 nucleotides agree with TRBD1. V was clipped by 7 bases and J by 7 bases; unmatched bases: 9. Germline V lookup: CDR1 SQVTM, CDR2 ANQGSEA. The CDR3 has 14 amino acids. The CDR3 region has the DNA TGCAGCGCGGTCCGGGACAGGGGCCACGGGGAGCTGTTTTTT. Amino acid sequence: CSAVRDRGHGELFF.

This clonotype was detected ten times or more. The rearrangement joins TRBV12-3 or TRBV12-4 to TRBJ1-5; D is undetermined. The CDR3 is 15 residues long. V was shortened by 6 bases and J by 0 bases, with 12 bases between the two germline ends. Here the CDR3 reads CASSRNGYSNQPQHF. CDR3 DNA sequence: TGTGCCAGCAGCCGAAACGGATATAGCAATCAGCCCCAGCATTTT.

This clonotype is termed medium-sized. As DNA, the CDR3 is TGTGCCAGCAGCTTCCTAGGGGCAGATACGCAGTATTTT. It translates to CASSFLGADTQYF. The chain has TRBV7-2 and TRBJ2-3; possibly TRBD1 for D (5 bases). The CDR3 totals 13 residues. V was pared by 3 bases and J by 4 bases, with 8 bases between. CDR1 SGHTA and CDR2 FQGNSA come from the germline V gene.

This chain joins TRBV15 and TRBJ2-1; no firm D call. Germline V gives CDR1 LNHNV, CDR2 YYDKDF (reference sequence). Trimming left V 3 bases short and J 0 bases short, with 9 bases between. This CDR3 is 15 amino acids long. The CDR3 coding sequence is TGTGCCACCAGCAGGATATTAAGCTCCTACAATGAGCAGTTCTTC. It codes for CATSRILSSYNEQFF.

The chain carries TRBV9 and TRBJ2-3, with D possibly called TRBD1 or TRBD2 (5 bases each). V was trimmed by 5 bases and J by 6 bases, leaving 16 bases between them. In germline, CDR1 is SGDLS, CDR2 YYNGEE. CDR3 size: 14 residues. CDR3 sequence (DNA): TGTGCCAGCAGGCGGGCGACGAAGGGGGATACGCAGTATTTT. Translated: CASRRATKGDTQYF. Together with reference TRBV9 and TRBJ2-3, the CDR3 gives the full variable domain: DSGVTQTPKHLITATGQRVTLRCSPRSGDLSVYWYQQSLDQGLQFLIQYYNGEERAKGNILERFSAQQFPDLHSELNLSSLELGDSALYFCASRRATKGDTQYFGPGTRLTVL.

The chain recombines TRBV5-1 with TRBJ2-2; D is unclear. CDR3 length equals 17 residues. Germline V CDR1 and CDR2: SGHRS, YFSETQ. Trimming removed 4 bases at V and 6 bases at J, with 22 bases between. CDR3: CASSGPRASKVAGELFF. The CDR3 nucleotides read TGCGCCAGCAGCGGCCCCCGTGCCAGTAAGGTAGCCGGGGAGCTGTTTTTT.

The J gene is TRBJ1-1, the V gene TRBV3-1; 8 bases fit TRBD1. V shed 6 bases and J 8 bases; nucleotides not matched to a gene: 5. The CDR3 spans 12 residues. Germline V CDR1 and CDR2: LGHDT, YNNKEL (reference sequence). The CDR3 reads CASSGYRGEAFF. The CDR3 DNA sequence: TGTGCCAGCAGTGGCTACAGGGGGGAAGCTTTCTTT.

The chain is built from TRBV4-2 and TRBJ1-2; unclear D gene. Germline V gene data show CDR1 as LGHNA and CDR2 as YNFKEQ. The CDR3 spans 15 residues. Trimming left V 1 base short and J 2 bases short, with 11 bases between. The DNA for the CDR3 is TGTGCCAGCAGCCAAGGAACCGGAGTAAACTATGGCTACACCTTC. This sequence encodes CASSQGTGVNYGYTF.

The rearrangement links TRBV7-2 to TRBJ1-6, with 7 nucleotides matching TRBD1. V lost 5 bases and J lost 4; bases outside the gene matches: 5. Germline V lookup: CDR1 SGHTA, CDR2 FQGNSA. This CDR3 comprises 15 residues. In DNA, the CDR3 is TGTGCCAGCAGCCGTACAGGGGCATATAATTCACCCCTCCACTTT. This sequence encodes CASSRTGAYNSPLHF.

The CDR3 nucleotides read TGTGCCAGCAGTCAGCGGGGGCGTAGAGATACGCAGTATTTT. This sequence encodes CASSQRGRRDTQYF. The chain uses TRBV6-5 and TRBJ2-3; 8 nucleotides agree with TRBD2. The CDR3 sequence is 14 residues long. V lost 5 bases, J lost 5 bases, and 6 bases stayed unmatched. From germline, CDR1 is MNHEY and CDR2 SVGAGI.

The chain has TRBV19 and TRBJ1-6; maybe TRBD1 (5 bases). CDR1 is LNHDA and CDR2 is SQIVND in the germline V gene (reference sequence). The CDR3 covers 13 residues. Trimming left V 5 bases short and J 8 bases short, with 10 bases between. The CDR3, as DNA: TGTGCCAGTAGTCAGGGACCCCATTCACCCCTCCACTTT. Translated: CASSQGPHSPLHF.

This clonotype was seen a few times. V gene TRBV12-3 or TRBV12-4 combines with J gene TRBJ2-5; D is possibly TRBD2 (5 bases). V gave up 3 bases and J gave up 4 bases, with 12 bases separating them. This CDR3 is built from 14 residues. DNA of the CDR3: TGTGCCAGCAGTTTTCAGGACTTCGCAGAGACCCAGTACTTC. This codes for CASSFQDFAETQYF.

The chain links TRBV14 to TRBJ1-1, with D tentatively TRBD1 (5 bases). CDR3 length equals 13 residues. In germline, CDR1 is SGHDN, CDR2 FVKESK. V lost 5 bases, J lost 9 bases, and 16 bases lay in between. The CDR3 spells CASSWTGASKAFF. The CDR3 region has the DNA TGTGCCAGCAGCTGGACCGGGGCCTCCAAAGCTTTCTTT.

V and J are TRBV12-3 or TRBV12-4 and TRBJ2-7; D unclear. The CDR3 spans 12 residues. V was trimmed by 3 bases and J by 4 bases, leaving 7 bases between them. CDR3 sequence (DNA): TGTGCCAGCAGTTTCCGGCAGTACGAGCAGTACTTC. Translated, it gives CASSFRQYEQYF.

The DNA of the CDR3 is TGTGCCAGCAGGAAGGGACAGGGGGCCCGGCTTGCCTCCTACGAGCAGTACTTC. This encodes CASRKGQGARLASYEQYF. J is TRBJ2-7 and V is TRBV5-8; TRBD1 agrees at 12 bases. CDR1 is SGHTS and CDR2 is YDEGEE in the germline V gene. CDR3 length: 18 amino acids. Germline trimming cut 5 bases from V and 0 bases from J; bases unmatched to any gene: 12.

In this sample, this clonotype turned up a few times. The J gene is TRBJ2-7, the V gene TRBV28, with 9 bases matching TRBD1. V was pared by 5 bases and J by 6 bases, with 11 bases of the junction left unmatched. The CDR3 contains 15 residues. The germline V gene has CDR1 MDHEN and CDR2 SYDVKM. The CDR3 region has the DNA TGTGCCAGCAGTGGGGTCGGGACAGGGCAGGTCGAGCAGTACTTC. It codes for CASSGVGTGQVEQYF.